These T cell receptor beta chains were read from a single sample in a study of post-analysis software for immune sequencing data. Via MiXCR, TCRdb re-called the PCR reads, giving one row per CDR3 protein. The table shows over 700,000 distinct CDR3 sequences, with roughly 27% occurring only once. Material: blood. The receptors were sampled from a girl aged 5 to 17 with multiple sclerosis. CDR3s include the opening cysteine and the closing phenylalanine or tryptophan. The order of the fields is D gene, clone size, CDR3 length, V gene, J gene, CDR3 DNA, CDR3 protein. The D gene is left open where the match is weak. Expanded clones get a size class; other rows say once, few or many, or leave the size out.

d_gene: .; abundance: few; len: 15; v_gene: TRBV10-3; j_gene: TRBJ2-6; CDR3nt: TGTGCCATCAGCAAAGGGGTGGCTGGGGCCAACGTCCTGACTTTC; CDR3aa: CAISKGVAGANVLTF
d_gene: .; abundance: few; len: 13; v_gene: TRBV20-1; j_gene: TRBJ2-3; CDR3nt: TGCAGTCCCCTAGGGGCCCCCACAGATACGCAGTATTTT; CDR3aa: CSPLGAPTDTQYF
d_gene: TRBD2; abundance: few; len: 15; v_gene: TRBV6-6; j_gene: TRBJ2-7; CDR3nt: TGTGCCAGCACTCCGGGGGGGGCGCAGGATTACGAGCAGTACTTC; CDR3aa: CASTPGGAQDYEQYF
d_gene: TRBD2; abundance: .; len: 14; v_gene: TRBV11-2; j_gene: TRBJ2-5; CDR3nt: TGTGCCAGCAGCTCAAGCGGGACCCAGGAGACCCAGTACTTC; CDR3aa: CASSSSGTQETQYF
d_gene: .; abundance: .; len: 16; v_gene: TRBV27; j_gene: TRBJ2-4; CDR3nt: TGTGCCAGCAGTCCGCTTCGGTCCCGGGCCAAAAACATTCAGTACTTC; CDR3aa: CASSPLRSRAKNIQYF
d_gene: .; abundance: few; len: 15; v_gene: TRBV29-1; j_gene: TRBJ2-3; CDR3nt: TGCAGCGTTTTGGGGCAGCGACTAGTCCCAGATACGCAGTATTTT; CDR3aa: CSVLGQRLVPDTQYF
d_gene: .; abundance: .; len: 15; v_gene: TRBV27; j_gene: TRBJ2-5; CDR3nt: TGTGCCAGCAGTCTAACAGGGCTACGACGAGAGACCCAGTACTTC; CDR3aa: CASSLTGLRRETQYF
d_gene: .; abundance: .; len: 14; v_gene: TRBV20-1; j_gene: TRBJ2-1; CDR3nt: TGCAGTGTTGATGGGAGAGGTTCCTACAATGAGCAGTTCTTC; CDR3aa: CSVDGRGSYNEQFF
d_gene: .; abundance: few; len: 16; v_gene: TRBV4-1; j_gene: TRBJ1-4; CDR3nt: TGCGCCAGCAGCCAAGACGCGGCAGGGGCTAATGAAAAACTGTTTTTT; CDR3aa: CASSQDAAGANEKLFF
d_gene: TRBD2; abundance: .; len: 15; v_gene: TRBV28; j_gene: TRBJ2-1; CDR3nt: TGTGCCAGCAGTGAAACTAGCGGGAGGGCTCGTGAGCAGTTCTTC; CDR3aa: CASSETSGRAREQFF
d_gene: .; abundance: .; len: 16; v_gene: TRBV20-1; j_gene: TRBJ2-1; CDR3nt: TGCAGTGCTAGAGGGGTCTCGGAAGCAACCTACAATGAGCAGTTCTTC; CDR3aa: CSARGVSEATYNEQFF
d_gene: TRBD1; abundance: .; len: 15; v_gene: TRBV6-6; j_gene: TRBJ1-2; CDR3nt: TGTGCCAGCAGTTACTCGAGCCAGGGGGACGGTGGCTACACCTTC; CDR3aa: CASSYSSQGDGGYTF
d_gene: .; abundance: .; len: 13; v_gene: TRBV20-1; j_gene: TRBJ2-4; CDR3nt: TGCAGTGCTGGTACCGGGACGTCGGACATTCAGTACTTC; CDR3aa: CSAGTGTSDIQYF
d_gene: .; abundance: .; len: 13; v_gene: TRBV10-3; j_gene: TRBJ2-1; CDR3nt: TGTGCCACAGGTAGCGCGGGCCTCAATGAGCAGTTCTTC; CDR3aa: CATGSAGLNEQFF